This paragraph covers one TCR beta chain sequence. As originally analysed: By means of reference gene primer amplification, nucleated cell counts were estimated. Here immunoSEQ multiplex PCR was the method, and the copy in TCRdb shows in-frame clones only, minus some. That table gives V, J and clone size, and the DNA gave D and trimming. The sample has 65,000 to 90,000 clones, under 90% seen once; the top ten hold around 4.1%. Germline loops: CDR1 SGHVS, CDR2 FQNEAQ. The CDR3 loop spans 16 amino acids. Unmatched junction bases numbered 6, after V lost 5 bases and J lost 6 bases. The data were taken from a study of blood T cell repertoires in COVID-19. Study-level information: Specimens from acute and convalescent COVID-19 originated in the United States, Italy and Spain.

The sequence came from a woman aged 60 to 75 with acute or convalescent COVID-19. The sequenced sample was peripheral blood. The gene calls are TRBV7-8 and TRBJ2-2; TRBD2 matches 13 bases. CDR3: CASSPGLAGWAGELFF. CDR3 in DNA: TGTGCCAGCAGCCCGGGACTAGCGGGATGGGCCGGGGAGCTGTTTTTT.